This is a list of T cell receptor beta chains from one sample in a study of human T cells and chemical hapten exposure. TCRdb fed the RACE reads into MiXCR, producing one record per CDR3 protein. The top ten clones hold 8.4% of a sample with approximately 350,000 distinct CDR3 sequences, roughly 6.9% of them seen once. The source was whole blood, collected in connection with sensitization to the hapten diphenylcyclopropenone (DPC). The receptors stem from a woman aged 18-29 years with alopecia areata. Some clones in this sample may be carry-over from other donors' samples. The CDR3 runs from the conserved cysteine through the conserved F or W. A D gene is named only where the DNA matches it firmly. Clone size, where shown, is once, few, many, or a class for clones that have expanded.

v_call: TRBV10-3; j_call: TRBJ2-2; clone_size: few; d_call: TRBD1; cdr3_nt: TGTGCCATCAATACATACGGGACAGTGGCCGGGGAGCTGTTTTTT; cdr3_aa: CAINTYGTVAGELFF
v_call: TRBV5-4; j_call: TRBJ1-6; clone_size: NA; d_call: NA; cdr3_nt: TGTGCCAGCAGCTTGGGGCCGGTAGATGTATCACCCCTCCACTTT; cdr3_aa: CASSLGPVDVSPLHF
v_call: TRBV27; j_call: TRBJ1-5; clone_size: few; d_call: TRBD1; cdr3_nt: TGTGCCAGCGCGGACAGGGGTAATCAGCCCCAGCATTTT; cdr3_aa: CASADRGNQPQHF
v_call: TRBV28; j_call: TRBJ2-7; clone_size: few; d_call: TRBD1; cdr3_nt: TGTGCCAGCAGTTTTCTGGGACAGAACACCTACGAGCAGTACTTC; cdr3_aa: CASSFLGQNTYEQYF
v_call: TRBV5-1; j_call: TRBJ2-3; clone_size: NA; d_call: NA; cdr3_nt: TGCGCCAGCAGCCTGGGGGCGCAGGCACTCACAGATACGCAGTATTTT; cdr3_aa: CASSLGAQALTDTQYF
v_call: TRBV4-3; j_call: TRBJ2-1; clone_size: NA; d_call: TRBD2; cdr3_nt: TGCGCCAGCAGCCAAGAGATGCGGGGGAGGTCGAACAATGAGCAGTTCTTC; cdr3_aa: CASSQEMRGRSNNEQFF
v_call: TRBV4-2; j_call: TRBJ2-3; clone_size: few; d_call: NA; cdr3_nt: TGTGCCAGCAGCCAAGATAGGGCCGGCACAGATACGCAGTATTTT; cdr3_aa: CASSQDRAGTDTQYF
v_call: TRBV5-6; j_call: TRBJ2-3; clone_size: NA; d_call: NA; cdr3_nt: TGTGCCAGCAGCTTCTTCCACAGGGTAGTAAGCACAGATACGCAGTATTTT; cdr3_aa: CASSFFHRVVSTDTQYF
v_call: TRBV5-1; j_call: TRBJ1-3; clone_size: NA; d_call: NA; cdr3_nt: TGCGCCAGCAGCTTGGGGGACCCAGGGGATGGAAACACCATATATTTT; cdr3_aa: CASSLGDPGDGNTIYF
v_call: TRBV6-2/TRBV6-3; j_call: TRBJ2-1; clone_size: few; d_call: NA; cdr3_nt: TGTGCCAGCAGTCCGGGTGGCGGTGAGCAGTTCTTC; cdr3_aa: CASSPGGGEQFF
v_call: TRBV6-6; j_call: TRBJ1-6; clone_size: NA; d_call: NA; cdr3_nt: TGTGCCAGCAGTTACTCTGGCGCTACTCCTTTTTATTCACCCCTCCACTTT; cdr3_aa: CASSYSGATPFYSPLHF
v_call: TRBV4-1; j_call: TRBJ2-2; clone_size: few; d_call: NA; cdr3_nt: TGCGCCAGCAGCCAGGAGGGGGGCAACACCGGGGAGCTGTTTTTT; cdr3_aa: CASSQEGGNTGELFF
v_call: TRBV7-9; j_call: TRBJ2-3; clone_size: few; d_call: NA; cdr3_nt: TGTGCCAGCATAGTTGTGGAGGTTAGCACAGATACGCAGTATTTT; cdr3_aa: CASIVVEVSTDTQYF
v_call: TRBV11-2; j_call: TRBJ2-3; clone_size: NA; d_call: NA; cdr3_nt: TGTGCCAGCAGCTTAGTCGATGGCCCAGATACGCAGTATTTT; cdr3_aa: CASSLVDGPDTQYF
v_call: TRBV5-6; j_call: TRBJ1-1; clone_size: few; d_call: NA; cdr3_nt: TGTGCCAGCAGCTTGGGGTCCGCCGGGACACCTGGAGAAGCTTTCTTT; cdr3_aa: CASSLGSAGTPGEAFF
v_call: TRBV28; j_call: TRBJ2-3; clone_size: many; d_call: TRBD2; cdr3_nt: TGTGCCAGCAGCCGACTACTAGCGGGCGCCGGATATACGCAGTATTTT; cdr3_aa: CASSRLLAGAGYTQYF
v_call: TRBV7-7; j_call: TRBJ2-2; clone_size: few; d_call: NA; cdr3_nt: TGTGCTAGCAGCTTACAATCGGCGGGGCGCACCGGGGAGCTGTTTTTT; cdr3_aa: CASSLQSAGRTGELFF
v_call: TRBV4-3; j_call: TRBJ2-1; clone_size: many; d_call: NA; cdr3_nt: TGCGCCAGCAGTTGGACAGTTCTTGGCAATGAGCAGTTCTTC; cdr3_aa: CASSWTVLGNEQFF
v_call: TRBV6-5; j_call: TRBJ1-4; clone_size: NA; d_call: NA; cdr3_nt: TGTGCCAGCAGTTACGCTATCATGCAGGGATCTGAAAAACTGTTTTTT; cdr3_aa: CASSYAIMQGSEKLFF
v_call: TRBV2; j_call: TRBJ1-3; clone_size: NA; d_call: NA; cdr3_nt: TGTGCCAGCGAGGGCTCTGGAAACACCATATATTTT; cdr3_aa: CASEGSGNTIYF
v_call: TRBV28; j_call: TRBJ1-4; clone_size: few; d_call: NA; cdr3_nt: TGTGCCAGCAGTTTTGGGGGAGAACTTGAAAAACTGTTTTTT; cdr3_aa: CASSFGGELEKLFF
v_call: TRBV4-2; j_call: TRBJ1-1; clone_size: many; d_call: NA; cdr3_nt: TGTGCCAGCAGCCAGAGACAGAGTACCACTGAAGCTTTCTTT; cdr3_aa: CASSQRQSTTEAFF
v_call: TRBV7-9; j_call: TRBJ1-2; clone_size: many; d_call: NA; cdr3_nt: TGTGCCAGCAGCCCATCAGCTAACTATGGCTACACCTTC; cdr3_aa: CASSPSANYGYTF